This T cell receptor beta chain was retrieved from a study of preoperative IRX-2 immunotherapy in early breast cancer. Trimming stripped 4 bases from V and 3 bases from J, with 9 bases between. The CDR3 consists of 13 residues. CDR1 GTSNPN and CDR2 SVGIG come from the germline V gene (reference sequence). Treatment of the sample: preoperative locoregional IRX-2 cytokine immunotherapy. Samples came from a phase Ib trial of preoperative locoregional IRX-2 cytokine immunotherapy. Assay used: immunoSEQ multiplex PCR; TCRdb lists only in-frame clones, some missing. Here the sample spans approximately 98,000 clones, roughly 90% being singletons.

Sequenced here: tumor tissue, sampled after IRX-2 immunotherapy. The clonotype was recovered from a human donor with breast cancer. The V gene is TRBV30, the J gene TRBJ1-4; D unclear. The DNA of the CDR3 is TGTGCCTGGAAGGGTTTGGCTAATGAAAAACTGTTTTTT. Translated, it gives CAWKGLANEKLFF. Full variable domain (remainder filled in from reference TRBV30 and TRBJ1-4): SQTIHQWPATLVQPVGSPLSLECTVEGTSNPNLYWYRQAAGRGLQLLFYSVGIGQISSEVPQNLSASRPQDRQFILSSKKLLLSDSGFYLCAWKGLANEKLFFGSGTQLSVL.